This is a list of T cell receptor beta chains from one sample in a study of T cells in localized non-small cell lung cancer. Profiling relied on immunoSEQ multiplex PCR, and the TCRdb table lists in-frame clones only, not all of them. The profile shows tens of thousands of clones, approximately 94% of them singletons. This specimen consisted of peripheral blood, obtained before any cancer treatment. Receptors originate from a woman aged 40 to 75 with stage I lung adenocarcinoma. CDR3s include the opening cysteine and the closing phenylalanine or tryptophan. The order of the fields is V gene, D gene, J gene, clone size, CDR3 DNA, CDR3 protein. A D gene is named only where the DNA matches it firmly. Only some rows state a clone size, as once, few, many or a class for expanded clones.

TRBV7-2,TRBD1,TRBJ2-5,.,TGTGCCAGCAGCTCGGGACAGCAAGAGACCCAGTACTTC,CASSSGQQETQYF
TRBV7-8,TRBD1,TRBJ2-1,.,TGTGCCAGCGAACCAGGGGGCGGCTACAATGAGCAGTTCTTC,CASEPGGGYNEQFF
TRBV5-1,.,TRBJ1-4,.,TGCGCCAGCAGCTTAAGCACGGGACTTAATGAAAAACTGTTTTTT,CASSLSTGLNEKLFF
TRBV4-2,.,TRBJ1-2,.,TGTGCCAGCAGCCAAGGTCAATTCGGTGGCTACACCTTC,CASSQGQFGGYTF
TRBV11-3,.,TRBJ2-7,.,TGTGCCAGCAGCTTGGGACTTAGTAGTTACTACGAGCAGTACTTC,CASSLGLSSYYEQYF
TRBV29-1,.,TRBJ2-1,.,TGCAGCGCTAAGGGTTGGGGTTCAAGGAGCTCCTACAATGAGCAGTTCTTC,CSAKGWGSRSSYNEQFF
TRBV6-5,.,TRBJ2-7,.,TGTGCCAGCAGCAATCGGGACAAGGGCAGCGAGCAGTACTTC,CASSNRDKGSEQYF
TRBV5-6,.,TRBJ2-3,.,TGTGCCAGCAGCCGGAAGCGGGCCTACACAGATACGCAGTATTTT,CASSRKRAYTDTQYF
TRBV7-6,TRBD2,TRBJ2-1,.,TGTGCCAGCAGCGTGGGACTAGCGGTTTACAATGAGCAGTTCTTC,CASSVGLAVYNEQFF
TRBV23-1,.,TRBJ2-1,.,TGCGCCAGCAGTCAACGGGACGGATACAATGAGCAGTTCTTC,CASSQRDGYNEQFF
TRBV6-5,TRBD1,TRBJ2-7,.,TGTGCCAGCAGTTACTTCCCAGGGGGAGACGAGCAGTACTTC,CASSYFPGGDEQYF
TRBV18,.,TRBJ1-1,.,TGTGCCAGCTCACCCCGACAGGCGGACACTGAAGCTTTCTTT,CASSPRQADTEAFF
TRBV7-2,TRBD1,TRBJ2-1,.,TGTGCCAGCAGCTTCCTAACCGGGACAGGGGTCAATGAGCAGTTCTTC,CASSFLTGTGVNEQFF
TRBV4-3,.,TRBJ1-2,.,TGCGCCAGCAGCGGGGAGCTGCTCAACTATGGCTACACCTTC,CASSGELLNYGYTF
TRBV11-3,.,TRBJ2-2,once,TGTGCCAGCAGCTCCGGACAGTGGACCGGGGAGCTGTTTTTT,CASSSGQWTGELFF
TRBV5-1,.,TRBJ1-3,.,TGCGCCAGCAGCTTGACAGGAGCCTCTGGAAACACCATATATTTT,CASSLTGASGNTIYF
TRBV29-1,TRBD2,TRBJ2-1,.,TGCAGCGCTAGCAAGGGACTAGCCGATGAGCAGTTCTTC,CSASKGLADEQFF
TRBV28,.,TRBJ2-4,.,TGTGCCAGCAGTCCCGTTACGGGGGGCAGTTACATTCAGTACTTC,CASSPVTGGSYIQYF
TRBV7-4,.,TRBJ2-7,.,TGTGCCAGCAGATCGGGGGTATACTACGAGCAGTACTTC,CASRSGVYYEQYF
TRBV28,.,TRBJ1-5,few,TGTGCCAGCAGTTTAGCAGGGCCCCAGCATTTT,CASSLAGPQHF
TRBV7-2,TRBD1,TRBJ1-3,.,TGTGCCAGCAGCTTGGGGGGACAGCGGACGGGAAACACCATATATTTT,CASSLGGQRTGNTIYF
TRBV7-9,TRBD1,TRBJ1-4,few,TGTGCCAGCAGTCAGAGAGCAGGGGGCGCGGAAAAACTGTTTTTT,CASSQRAGGAEKLFF
TRBV18,.,TRBJ1-5,.,TGTGCCAGCTCAGGGGATCGGGGTCAGCCCCAGCATTTT,CASSGDRGQPQHF
TRBV4-3,.,TRBJ2-1,.,TGCGCCAGCAGCCAAGAAGCAGTGATGACGCACTCCTACAATGAGCAGTTCTTC,CASSQEAVMTHSYNEQFF
TRBV18,TRBD1,TRBJ2-3,.,TGTGCCAGCTCACCAGAGCAGGGGGCGCTTCGACCAGATACGCAGTATTTT,CASSPEQGALRPDTQYF
TRBV6-6,.,TRBJ2-7,.,TGTGCCAGCAGCAATCGGGACAAGGGCAGCGAGCAGTACTTC,CASSNRDKGSEQYF
TRBV28,.,TRBJ1-5,.,TGTGCCAGCAGTTTCTTTGATCATAGCAATCAGCCCCAGCATTTT,CASSFFDHSNQPQHF
TRBV4-3,.,TRBJ2-7,.,TGCGCCAGCAGCCAAGTCGGTCAGGGAGTCGAGCAGTACTTC,CASSQVGQGVEQYF
TRBV9,.,TRBJ2-1,.,TGTGCCAGCAGCCAGGCGGGGATCAATGAGCAGTTCTTC,CASSQAGINEQFF
TRBV27,.,TRBJ1-2,.,TGTGCCAGCAGTTTAAGGGGAGGCTATGGCTACACCTTC,CASSLRGGYGYTF
TRBV5-7,.,TRBJ1-2,.,TGCGCCAGCAGTCTCCAGGGCTATGGCTACACCTTC,CASSLQGYGYTF
TRBV2,.,TRBJ2-7,.,TGTGCCAGCTCCTTTCTCAGCGGGCTCACCTACGAGCAGTACTTC,CASSFLSGLTYEQYF
TRBV6-1,.,TRBJ2-2,once,TGTGCCAGCAGAGACCAGGGTGGGAACACCGGGGAGCTGTTTTTT,CASRDQGGNTGELFF
TRBV7-6,.,TRBJ1-1,once,TGTGCCAGCAGCCGCCAACTGATACGTTACGGGGGCACTGAAGCTTTCTTT,CASSRQLIRYGGTEAFF
TRBV27,.,TRBJ2-7,.,TGTGCCAGCAGCCCACAGGGGAGGGTCCTAGGCGAGCAGTACTTC,CASSPQGRVLGEQYF
TRBV4-3,TRBD1,TRBJ1-3,.,TGCGCCAGCAGCCCAGGGGGGGGATACGGGATCTCTGGAAACACCATATATTTT,CASSPGGGYGISGNTIYF
TRBV12-5,.,TRBJ1-2,.,TGTGCCCCTGGAGGGCAATGGGTGTTTGGCTATGGCTACACCTTC,CAPGGQWVFGYGYTF
TRBV19,.,TRBJ1-3,.,TGTGCCAGTAGTATTCAGGGAGGTGGAAACACCATATATTTT,CASSIQGGGNTIYF
TRBV7-2,.,TRBJ1-5,.,TGTGCCAGCAGCTTATCACTTGGCGTTTACAATCAGCCCCAGCATTTT,CASSLSLGVYNQPQHF
TRBV7-2,TRBD1,TRBJ1-5,once,TGTGCCAGCAGCAAGAGATCCGGGACAGGGTTCAATCAGCCCCAGCATTTT,CASSKRSGTGFNQPQHF
TRBV29-1,.,TRBJ1-4,.,TGCAGCGGCGGGACGCCGAATGAAAAACTGTTTTTT,CSGGTPNEKLFF
TRBV21-1,.,TRBJ2-1,.,TGTCCTCGTAAAGGCCCCGAACGAGGTGAGCAGTTCTTC,CPRKGPERGEQFF
TRBV27,TRBD2,TRBJ2-3,.,TGTGCCAGCAGTTTACAAGCGGGGTGGGCAGATACGCAGTATTTT,CASSLQAGWADTQYF
TRBV28,.,TRBJ2-5,few,TGTGCCAGCAGTTTACCGTACCTTAGACCGGGACACCACCAAGAGACCCAGTACTTC,CASSLPYLRPGHHQETQYF
TRBV19,.,TRBJ1-5,.,TGTGCCAGTAGTATTGAAAGGGGAAATCAGCCCCAGCATTTT,CASSIERGNQPQHF
TRBV2,TRBD2,TRBJ2-3,.,TGTGCCAGCAGTGAAGCGCGGGGGGGTAGCACAGATACGCAGTATTTT,CASSEARGGSTDTQYF
TRBV7-2,.,TRBJ2-7,.,TGTGCCAGCAGCTCCCAGGACAGCTCCTACGAGCAGTACTTC,CASSSQDSSYEQYF
TRBV18,.,TRBJ2-2,.,TGTGCCAGCTCACCGCGAGGAGACACCGGGGAGCTGTTTTTT,CASSPRGDTGELFF
TRBV18,.,TRBJ2-3,.,TGTGCCAGCTCACCACCCACTGGCGGGATCTCCCCATATACGCAGTATTTT,CASSPPTGGISPYTQYF
TRBV4-3,.,TRBJ2-4,.,TGCGCCAGCAGTCGCCTTGGGGTGAAGGGTAACATTCAGTACTTC,CASSRLGVKGNIQYF